This TCR beta chain was captured by sequencing in a study of long-term antiretroviral therapy in people with HIV. The sample holds one count of this clone. Survey-level immunoSEQ v3.0 assays were run. Assay: immunoSEQ multiplex PCR; the TCRdb copy retains only in-frame clones and omits some. The sample has about 29,000 clones, 70% to 90% seen once. The sequence derives from a woman aged 18-29 years with HIV. This sample comprised unsorted PBMCs, obtained 0.5 years after starting antiretroviral therapy.

CDR3 protein: CASSRRAQAGTEAFF. The DNA of the CDR3 is TGTGCCAGTAGTAGGAGGGCACAGGCGGGCACTGAAGCTTTCTTT. V usage is TRBV19 and J usage is TRBJ1-1, with a possible D match to TRBD1 (5 bases). V was shortened by 4 bases and J by 4 bases, with 16 bases between the two germline ends. Germline V gene data show CDR1 as LNHDA and CDR2 as SQIVND (reference sequence). The CDR3 is 15 amino acids.